This T cell receptor beta chain was captured by sequencing in a study of regulatory T cells in long-lasting Graves disease (dated by TCRdb to the early 2020s). Background on the whole study: To count as having persistent Graves' disease, a patient had to have received antithyroid drug treatment for over 5 years with TSH receptor autoantibodies remaining persistently positive. This study used TCR sequencing and RNA sequencing of peripheral blood to compare persistent Graves' disease patients against newly diagnosed Graves' disease patients. The study was registered as a clinical trial and conducted in China. A total of 33 samples underwent TCR sequencing: roughly 13 from persistent and 20 from newly diagnosed Graves' disease patients. On average, persistent Graves' disease patients in the clinical cohort had been on antithyroid drugs for approximately ten years.

The sample's time point label, decoded: persistent/refractory GD, antithyroid drugs over 5 years with positive TRAb. For both TCR sequencing and RNA sequencing, RNA was extracted from PBMCs in TRIzol. The diagnosis of Graves' disease followed American Thyroid Association guidelines. Patients for the study were recruited at an endocrinology department in Xi'an, China. Each patient gave approximately 10 milliliters of peripheral blood, collected in an EDTA anticoagulant tube. Ficoll Paque Plus density gradient separation was used to isolate PBMCs, and no further T cell sorting was done. An Agilent 2100 Bioanalyzer and agarose gel were used to check RNA quality, and a NanoDrop 2000 was used to measure RNA concentration. Receptors were amplified or captured by multiplex PCR. The sequencing machine was an Illumina HiSeq 4000. iRepertoire HTBI primers and Arm-PCR amplification of CDR3 regions were used to construct TCR beta libraries. Before sequencing, the PCR products underwent gel purification. The authors' pipeline ran thus. Gene usage analysis of CDR3 amino acid clonotypes used the 62 TRBV and some 15 TRBJ segments found across samples. COPE and FqMerger were used to merge filtered high-quality paired reads into contigs. Contigs were aligned with BLAST to IMGT TRBV, TRBD and TRBJ reference genes, and CDR3 was defined per IMGT. Any clonotype with a frequency above 0.1% was counted as a highly expanded clone. Repertoire diversity was measured by Shannon entropy, and V-J evenness by the Gini coefficient. A clonotype was considered public if more than one individual shared it. TCRdb trimmed public reads at Q25 via fastp, called clones via MiXCR and kept in-frame beta chains. Rows are unified per CDR3 protein, each entry keeping the most common DNA and genes. These V and J calls originate from TCRdb's pipeline instead of the authors' own analysis. For this sample the table gives about 310,000 distinct CDR3 sequences, of which around a fifth were detected only once. In total, the top ten clones hold 45% to 70% of the sample.

Overall results and qualifications from the work: Peripheral blood alone was examined, since thyroid tissue, which constituted the primary lesion, could not be accessed. Persistent disease showed preferential use of TRBV28, TRBJ1-2 and TRBJ2-5, whereas newly diagnosed disease favored TRBV20-1 and TRBJ2-1. Sequencing and analysis were restricted to the TCR beta chain. Persistent patients shared more public clonotypes among themselves (over 2,500) than newly diagnosed patients did (roughly 910). The small sample size was acknowledged by the authors as a limitation that may reduce accuracy. Compared with newly diagnosed patients, patients with persistent Graves' disease had lower TCR Shannon entropy and fewer highly expanded clones, which suggests clonal expansion.

The CDR3 starts with the cysteine, ends with the phenylalanine, and has 15 residues. Only the CDR3 DNA is retained, 45 bases long and in frame from the first base. The junction shows trimming of 2 bases on V and 6 bases on J, plus 17 bases between the germline ends. The germline V gene yields ENHRY for CDR1 and SYGVKD for CDR2. This clonotype came up a few times. There is no known antigen for this receptor. No much larger clonotype is one base removed from it; base qualities were not supplied. Source: peripheral blood mononuclear cells (PBMCs), taken when the disease was refractory, from a patient treated with antithyroid drugs. This sequence originates from a female donor with Graves disease. The sequence links TRBV10-3 to TRBJ2-7, with the identity of the D gene unclear. The DNA sequence is as follows: TGTGCCATCAGTGAGCCCCACTCAGCCGGTTCCGAGCAGTACTTC. This sequence encodes CAISEPHSAGSEQYF.